Described below is a single TCR beta chain sequence and its context. Its specificity is not known. Stated time point: week 35, safety follow-up. Each vaccine dose was 300 ug of mutant IDH1 20-mer peptide, with topical imiquimod. The sample belongs to a study of a mutant IDH1 vaccine in newly diagnosed glioma. Across the whole study: Radiotherapy, temozolomide, or both had been given previously, and both were given to most.

Produced via immunoSEQ multiplex PCR; TCRdb's table is partial and in-frame only. The table records about 60,000 clones, roughly 79% of them present only once. The receptor comes from a middle-aged man with glioma. The sample was PBMCs, taken from a glioma patient whose treatment included an IDH1 peptide vaccine.

CDR3 sequence (DNA): TGTGCCAGCAGCCAAAACAGGGGGAACTCCTACGAGCAGTACTTC. Its translation: CASSQNRGNSYEQYF. The chain uses TRBV6-5 and TRBJ2-7; 8 positions agree with TRBD1. V shed 6 bases and J 0 bases; nucleotides not matched to a gene: 7. The CDR3 contains 15 residues. Germline loops: CDR1 MNHEY, CDR2 SVGAGI.